This T cell receptor (beta chain) emerged from a study of T cell repertoires in cytomegalovirus infection. Study outcomes and limitations: Identification of carriers of CMV plus the relevant HLA was performed using cumulative public TCR beta family frequency.

TCRdb reprocessed the reads with MiXCR, giving one entry per CDR3 protein. The repertoire has a few hundred thousand distinct CDR3 sequences, just under 40% of them found once; the top ten carry about 48%. Of note for this clonotype: The antigen is unknown.

V gave up 2 bases and J gave up 12 bases, with 11 bases separating them. CDR1 and CDR2 (germline): MNHEY, SVGEGT. The CDR3 runs 12 residues. This TCR derives from a human donor in good health (CMV status not recorded). Some clones in this sample may be carry-over from other donors' samples. The sequencing here drew on cultured PBMCs, taken from culture after CMV antigen stimulation. V usage is TRBV6-2 or TRBV6-3 and J usage is TRBJ2-1; no clear D. The CDR3 DNA is TGTGCCAGCAGTTACGAAGGATTTGGGCAGTTCTTC. Amino acid sequence: CASSYEGFGQFF.